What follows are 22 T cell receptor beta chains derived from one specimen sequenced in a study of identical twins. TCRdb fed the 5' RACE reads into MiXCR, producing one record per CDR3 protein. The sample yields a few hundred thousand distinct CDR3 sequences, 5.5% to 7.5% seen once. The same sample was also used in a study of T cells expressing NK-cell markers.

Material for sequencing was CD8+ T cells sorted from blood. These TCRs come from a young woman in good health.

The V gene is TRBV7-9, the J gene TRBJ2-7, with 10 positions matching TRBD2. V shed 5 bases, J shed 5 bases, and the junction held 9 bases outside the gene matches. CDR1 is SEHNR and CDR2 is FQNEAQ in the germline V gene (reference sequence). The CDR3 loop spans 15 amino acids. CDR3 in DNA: TGTGCCAGCAGCGCCGCCGGGACTAGCGAGGACGAGCAGTACTTC. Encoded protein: CASSAAGTSEDEQYF.

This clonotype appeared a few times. The CDR3 loop is CASSTTSEAFF. The DNA for the CDR3 is TGTGCCAGCAGCACTACATCTGAAGCTTTCTTT. The chain recombines TRBV7-9 with TRBJ1-1; D unclear. The V gene lost 5 bases and the J gene lost 6 bases, with 7 bases spanning the gap. The CDR3 is 11 residues long. Germline V gene sequence: CDR1 SEHNR, CDR2 FQNEAQ (reference sequence).

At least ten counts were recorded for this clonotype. This chain's CDR3 is CASSLEGGETQYF. CDR3 bases: TGTGCCAGCAGCTTAGAAGGGGGTGAGACCCAGTACTTC. The J gene is TRBJ2-5, the V gene TRBV7-8, with D possibly being TRBD1 (6 bases). V shed 1 base and J shed 5 bases, with 8 bases lying between them. From germline, CDR1 is SGHVS and CDR2 FQNEAQ. CDR3 length: 13 residues. Looking up the rest from reference TRBV7-8 and TRBJ2-5 gives the full variable domain: GAGVSQSPRYKVAKRGQDVALRCDPISGHVSLFWYQQALGQGPEFLTYFQNEAQLDKSGLPSDRFFAERPEGSVSTLKIQRTQQEDSAVYLCASSLEGGETQYFGPGTRLLVL.

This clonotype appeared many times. For the CDR3, the DNA is TGTGCCAGCAGCACCACCCCAGATACGCAGTATTTT. As protein: CASSTTPDTQYF. This chain joins TRBV7-9 and TRBJ2-3; D is undetermined. Germline V CDR1 and CDR2: SEHNR, FQNEAQ (reference sequence). CDR3 length: 12 residues. Trimming removed 5 bases from V and 4 bases from J, with 7 bases in between.

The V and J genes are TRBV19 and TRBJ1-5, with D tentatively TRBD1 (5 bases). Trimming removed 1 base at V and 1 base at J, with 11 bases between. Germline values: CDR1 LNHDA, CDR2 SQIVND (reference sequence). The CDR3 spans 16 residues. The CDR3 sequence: CASSIVGRGSNQPQHF. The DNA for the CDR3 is TGTGCCAGTAGTATAGTAGGCCGGGGCAGCAATCAGCCCCAGCATTTT.

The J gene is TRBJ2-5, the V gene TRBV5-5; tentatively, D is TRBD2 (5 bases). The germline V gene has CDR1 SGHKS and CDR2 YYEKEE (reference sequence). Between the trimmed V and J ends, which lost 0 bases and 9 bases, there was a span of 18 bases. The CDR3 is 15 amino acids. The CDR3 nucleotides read TGTGCCAGCAGCTTGGCCACGGCTGAGGGTTTGGCCCAGTACTTC. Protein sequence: CASSLATAEGLAQYF.

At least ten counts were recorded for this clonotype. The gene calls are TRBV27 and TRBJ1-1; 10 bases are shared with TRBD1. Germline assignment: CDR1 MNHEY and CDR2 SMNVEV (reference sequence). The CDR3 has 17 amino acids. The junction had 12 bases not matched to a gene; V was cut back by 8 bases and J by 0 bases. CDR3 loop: CASGTGTGVFMNTEAFF. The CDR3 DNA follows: TGTGCCAGCGGGACCGGGACAGGGGTCTTCATGAACACTGAAGCTTTCTTT.

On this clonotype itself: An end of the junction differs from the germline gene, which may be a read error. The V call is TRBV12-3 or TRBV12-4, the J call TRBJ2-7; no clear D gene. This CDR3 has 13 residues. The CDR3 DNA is TGTGCCAGCAGTCGACCGTCCTCCGACGAGCAGTACTTC. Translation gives CASSRPSSDEQYF.

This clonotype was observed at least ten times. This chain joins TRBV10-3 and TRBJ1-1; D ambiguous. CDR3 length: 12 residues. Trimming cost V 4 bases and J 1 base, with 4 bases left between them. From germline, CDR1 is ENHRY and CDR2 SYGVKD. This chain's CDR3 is CAISGGNTEAFF. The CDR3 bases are TGTGCCATCAGTGGGGGGAACACTGAAGCTTTCTTT.

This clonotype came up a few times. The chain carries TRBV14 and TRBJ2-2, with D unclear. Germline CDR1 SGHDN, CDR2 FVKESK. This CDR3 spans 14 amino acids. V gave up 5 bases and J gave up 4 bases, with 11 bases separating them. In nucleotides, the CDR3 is TGTGCCAGCAGCGCTCGACTTGCCACCGGGGAGCTGTTTTTT. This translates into CASSARLATGELFF.

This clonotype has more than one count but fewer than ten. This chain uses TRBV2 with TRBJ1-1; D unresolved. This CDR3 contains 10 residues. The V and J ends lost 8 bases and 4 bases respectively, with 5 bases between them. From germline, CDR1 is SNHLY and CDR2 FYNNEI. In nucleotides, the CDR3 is TGTGCCAGCGACATCACTGAAGCTTTCTTT. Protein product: CASDITEAFF.

The CDR3 DNA sequence: TGTGCCAGTGGTCAGGGCTTGAAGCCCCAGCATTTT. Protein: CASGQGLKPQHF. J is TRBJ1-5 and V is TRBV19; D might be TRBD1 (5 bases). Trimming removed 8 bases from V and 8 bases from J, with 13 bases in between. The CDR3 has 12 residues. Germline lookup yields CDR1 LNHDA and CDR2 SQIVND (reference sequence).

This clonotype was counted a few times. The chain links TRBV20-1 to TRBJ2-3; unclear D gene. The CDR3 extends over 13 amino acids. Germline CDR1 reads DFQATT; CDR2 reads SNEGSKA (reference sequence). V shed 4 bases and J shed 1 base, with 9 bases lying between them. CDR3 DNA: TGCAGTGCTAAAGCTAGACGCACAGATACGCAGTATTTT. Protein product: CSAKARRTDTQYF.

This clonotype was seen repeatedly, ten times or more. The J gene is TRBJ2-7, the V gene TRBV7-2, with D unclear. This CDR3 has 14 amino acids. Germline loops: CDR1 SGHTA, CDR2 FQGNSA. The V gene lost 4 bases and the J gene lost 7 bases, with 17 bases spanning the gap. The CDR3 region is CASSSRSRLVEQYF. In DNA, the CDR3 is TGTGCCAGCAGCTCTCGATCCCGCCTTGTGGAGCAGTACTTC.

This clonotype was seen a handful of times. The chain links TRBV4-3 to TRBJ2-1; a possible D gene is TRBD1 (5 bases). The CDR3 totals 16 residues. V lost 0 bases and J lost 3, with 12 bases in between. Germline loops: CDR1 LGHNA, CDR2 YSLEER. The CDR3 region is CASSQEGLGVYNEQFF. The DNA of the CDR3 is TGCGCCAGCAGCCAAGAAGGGCTAGGGGTCTACAATGAGCAGTTCTTC.

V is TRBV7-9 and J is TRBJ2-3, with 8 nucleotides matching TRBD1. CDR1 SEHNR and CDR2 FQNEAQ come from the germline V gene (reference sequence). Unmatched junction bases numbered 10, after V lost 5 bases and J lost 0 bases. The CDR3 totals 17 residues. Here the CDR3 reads CASSPPRDRSSTDTQYF. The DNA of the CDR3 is TGTGCCAGCAGCCCTCCCCGGGACAGGTCTAGCACAGATACGCAGTATTTT.

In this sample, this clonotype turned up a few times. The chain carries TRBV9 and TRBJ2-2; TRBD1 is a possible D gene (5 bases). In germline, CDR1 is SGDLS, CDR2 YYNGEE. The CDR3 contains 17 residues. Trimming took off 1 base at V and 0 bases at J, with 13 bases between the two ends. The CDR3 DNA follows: TGTGCCAGCAGCGTAACCCCGGACAAAGCGAACACCGGGGAGCTGTTTTTT. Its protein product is CASSVTPDKANTGELFF.

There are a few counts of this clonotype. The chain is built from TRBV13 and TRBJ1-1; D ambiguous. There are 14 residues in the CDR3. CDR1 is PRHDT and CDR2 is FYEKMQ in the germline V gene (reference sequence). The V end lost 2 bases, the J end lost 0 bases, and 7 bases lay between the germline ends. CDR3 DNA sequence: TGTGCCAGCAGCTTACGCTCGGTGAACACTGAAGCTTTCTTT. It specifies CASSLRSVNTEAFF.

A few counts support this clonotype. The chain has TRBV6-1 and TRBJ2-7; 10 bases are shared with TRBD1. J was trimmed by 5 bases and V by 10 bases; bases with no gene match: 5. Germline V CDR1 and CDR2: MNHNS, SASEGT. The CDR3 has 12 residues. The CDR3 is CAIGDRGNEQYF. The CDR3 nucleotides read TGTGCCATCGGGGACAGGGGCAACGAGCAGTACTTC.

The CDR3 loop reads CASASGLAGWEQYF. The CDR3 nucleotides read TGTGCCAGCGCCAGCGGACTAGCGGGATGGGAGCAGTACTTC. The rearrangement uses TRBV18 and TRBJ2-7, with 12 bases fitting TRBD2. The germline V gene has CDR1 KGHSH and CDR2 LQKENI. V shed 8 bases and J 7 bases; nucleotides not matched to a gene: 9. There are 14 residues in the CDR3.

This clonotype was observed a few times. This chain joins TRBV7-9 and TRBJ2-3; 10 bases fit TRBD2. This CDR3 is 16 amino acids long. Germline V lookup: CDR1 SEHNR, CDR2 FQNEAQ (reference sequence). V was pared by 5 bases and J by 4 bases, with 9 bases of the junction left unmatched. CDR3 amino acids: CASSLRTSGTADTQYF. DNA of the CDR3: TGTGCCAGCAGCCTTCGGACTAGCGGAACCGCAGATACGCAGTATTTT. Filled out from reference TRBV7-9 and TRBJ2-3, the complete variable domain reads DTGVSQNPRHKITKRGQNVTFRCDPISEHNRLYWYRQTLGQGPEFLTYFQNEAQLEKSRLLSDRFSAERPKGSFSTLEIQRTEQGDSAMYLCASSLRTSGTADTQYFGPGTRLTVL.

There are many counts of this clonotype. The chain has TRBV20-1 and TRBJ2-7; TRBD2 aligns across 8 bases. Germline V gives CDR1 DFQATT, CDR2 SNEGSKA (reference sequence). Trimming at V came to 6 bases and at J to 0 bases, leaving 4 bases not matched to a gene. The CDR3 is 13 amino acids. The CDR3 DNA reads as TGCAGTGCCCACGGGAGGGACTCCTACGAGCAGTACTTC. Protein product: CSAHGRDSYEQYF.